Sequencing of this T cell receptor (beta chain) was carried out in a study of cytomegalovirus exposure and HLA in healthy donors. This clone has only one observation. V shed 7 bases and J shed 2 bases, with 15 bases lying between them. CDR1 SGHAT and CDR2 FQNNGV come from the germline V gene. This CDR3 is 15 amino acids long. The data were produced by immunoSEQ multiplex PCR, yet TCRdb's version contains in-frame clones alone and is incomplete. The sample includes fewer than 85,000 clones, roughly 96% of them seen just once. The TCR sequence derives from a woman between 18 and 30 years old in good health and CMV-seronegative. What was sequenced was PBMCs. The chain recombines TRBV11-2 with TRBJ1-3, with D maybe TRBD1 (6 bases). CDR3 residues: CASTFWAGAGNTIYF. The CDR3 region has the DNA TGTGCCAGCACCTTCTGGGCAGGGGCTGGAAACACCATATATTTT.